These 22 T cell receptor beta chains originate from one sample sequenced in a study of shared clonotypes between healthy human individuals. Sequenced by immunoSEQ multiplex PCR; TCRdb stores in-frame clones only, minus some. The sample lists some 2 million clones, 85% to 95% occurring once. CD8 cells regarded as naive lacked CD45RO, were positively chosen for CCR7, and omitted terminally differentiated effector memory CD45RA+ cells. Source material: naive CD8+ T cells sorted from blood. The receptors were sampled from a young man in good health.

This clone occurred once. The chain carries TRBV7-9 and TRBJ2-3; D is unresolved. Trimming pared 0 bases from V and 4 bases from J, leaving 8 bases between. The CDR3 sequence is 14 residues long. In germline, CDR1 is SEHNR, CDR2 FQNEAQ (reference sequence). Written as DNA, the CDR3 is TGTGCCAGCAGCTTAGCGACCCGGCCAGATACGCAGTATTTT. It encodes CASSLATRPDTQYF.

As regards this clone: Additional DNA sequences in this sample encode the identical CDR3. The rearrangement joins TRBV6-1 to TRBJ2-7; D remains unclear. CDR3 length: 10 amino acids. Germline values: CDR1 MNHNS, CDR2 SASEGT. The V gene lost 6 bases and the J gene lost 4 bases, with 4 bases spanning the gap. The CDR3 DNA sequence: TGTGCCAGCAGGGCTTACGAGCAGTACTTC. This gives the protein CASRAYEQYF.

The chain joins TRBV27 to TRBJ2-2, with D possibly matching TRBD1 (6 bases). Germline V gene lookup returns CDR1 MNHEY and CDR2 SMNVEV (reference sequence). The germline V and J ends were trimmed by 6 bases and 7 bases, with 21 bases remaining between them. This CDR3 is built from 16 residues. The CDR3 DNA reads TGTGCCAGCAGCCCCCTCGGTGGGGGCGCGAACGGGGAGCTGTTTTTT. Residues: CASSPLGGGANGELFF.

This chain uses TRBV6-1 with TRBJ1-1; D is possibly TRBD1 (6 bases). The CDR3 runs 17 residues. Germline V gene lookup returns CDR1 MNHNS and CDR2 SASEGT. V was pared by 4 bases and J by 3 bases, with 21 bases between. DNA of the CDR3: TGTGCCAGCAGTGCTGGGGGGCCAGCGCAGTTGGACACTGAAGCTTTCTTT. Amino acid sequence: CASSAGGPAQLDTEAFF.

CDR3 region: CASSEATTGIEQYF. In nucleotides, the CDR3 is TGTGCCAGCAGTGAAGCGACAACAGGGATCGAGCAGTACTTC. The chain combines TRBV2 with TRBJ2-7; a weak D match, TRBD1 (6 bases). The V end lost 0 bases, the J end lost 6 bases, and 12 bases lay between the germline ends. This CDR3 is built from 14 residues. From germline, CDR1 is SNHLY and CDR2 FYNNEI. The whole variable domain, filled in from reference TRBV2 and TRBJ2-7, reads EPEVTQTPSHQVTQMGQEVILRCVPISNHLYFYWYRQILGQKVEFLVSFYNNEISEKSEIFDDQFSVERPDGSNFTLKIRSTKLEDSAMYFCASSEATTGIEQYFGPGTRLTVT.

This clone has only one observation. The genes are TRBV9 and TRBJ2-3, with D possibly matching TRBD2 (6 bases). Germline V gene data show CDR1 as SGDLS and CDR2 as YYNGEE. The CDR3 contains 15 residues. Trimming took off 6 bases at V and 3 bases at J, with 17 bases between the two ends. The CDR3 reads CASTVRGLATDTQYF. The CDR3 DNA follows: TGTGCCAGCACCGTCCGGGGCCTAGCGACAGATACGCAGTATTTT. Variable domain in full (rest from reference TRBV9 and TRBJ2-3): DSGVTQTPKHLITATGQRVTLRCSPRSGDLSVYWYQQSLDQGLQFLIQYYNGEERAKGNILERFSAQQFPDLHSELNLSSLELGDSALYFCASTVRGLATDTQYFGPGTRLTVL.

The CDR3 DNA reads TGTGCCAGCATTGGGCTAGACACAGATACGCAGTATTTT. Protein product: CASIGLDTDTQYF. The chain recombines TRBV2 with TRBJ2-3; D gene ambiguous. The V gene lost 7 bases and the J gene lost 2 bases, with 10 bases spanning the gap. The germline V gene has CDR1 SNHLY and CDR2 FYNNEI. The CDR3 covers 13 residues.

The rearrangement links TRBV11-3 to TRBJ1-2; a possible D gene is TRBD1 (6 bases). The germline V gene has CDR1 SGHNT and CDR2 YENEEA. The CDR3 runs 18 residues. V was cut by 3 bases and J by 7 bases, with 27 bases left in between. CDR3 sequence reads: CASSFLGQGNRSGSGYTF. CDR3 in DNA: TGTGCCAGCAGCTTTCTCGGGCAGGGGAATAGATCCGGTAGTGGCTACACCTTC.

The chain uses TRBV2 and TRBJ2-5; 9 bases agree with TRBD2. V shed 8 bases and J 5 bases; nucleotides not matched to a gene: 9. The CDR3 sequence is 14 residues long. Germline V gene data show CDR1 as SNHLY and CDR2 as FYNNEI. CDR3 nucleotides: TGTGCCAGCGCAGGACTTAGCGGGAGCGAGACCCAGTACTTC. It translates to CASAGLSGSETQYF. The full variable domain, its missing parts supplied by reference TRBV2 and TRBJ2-5, is EPEVTQTPSHQVTQMGQEVILRCVPISNHLYFYWYRQILGQKVEFLVSFYNNEISEKSEIFDDQFSVERPDGSNFTLKIRSTKLEDSAMYFCASAGLSGSETQYFGPGTRLLVL.

The chain links TRBV9 to TRBJ1-1; a possible D gene is TRBD1 (5 bases). Deletions cut 3 bases from V and 5 bases from J, with 8 bases between. The V gene's germline CDR1 is SGDLS and CDR2 YYNGEE. The CDR3 is 12 residues long. For the CDR3, the DNA is TGTGCCAGCAGCGCAGACAGTACTGAAGCTTTCTTT. Translation: CASSADSTEAFF.

The rearrangement joins TRBV6-1 to TRBJ1-2; TRBD1 is a possible D gene (6 bases). Germline CDR1 is MNHNS and CDR2 is SASEGT. Trimming took 3 bases from V and 8 from J, leaving 13 bases between them. This CDR3 has 13 residues. The CDR3 sequence: CASSEGGRRGYTF. The CDR3 DNA reads TGTGCCAGCAGTGAGGGGGGGCGACGGGGCTACACCTTC.

The rearrangement joins TRBV19 to TRBJ2-5, with a weak D call TRBD2 (5 bases). The CDR3 has 15 residues. The germline V gene encodes CDR1 LNHDA and CDR2 SQIVND (reference sequence). Trimming took 10 bases from V and 0 from J, leaving 18 bases between them. The CDR3: CATSGSGVYQETQYF. The CDR3 DNA sequence: TGTGCCACTTCGGGGTCAGGCGTGTACCAAGAGACCCAGTACTTC.

The chain is built from TRBV27 and TRBJ2-1; 9 positions match TRBD2. Germline assignment: CDR1 MNHEY and CDR2 SMNVEV (reference sequence). CDR3 size: 17 residues. With V trimmed by 5 bases and J by 7 bases, 15 bases remained unmatched. The CDR3 DNA is TGTGCCAGCAGTCTCCCGGTGGGTAGCGGGAGTATAAATGAGCAGTTCTTC. The encoded protein is CASSLPVGSGSINEQFF.

The chain recombines TRBV4-1 with TRBJ2-7; TRBD2 aligns across 13 bases. Germline loops: CDR1 MGHRA, CDR2 YSYEKL. The CDR3 runs 16 residues. The junction had 11 bases not matched to a gene; V was cut back by 7 bases and J by 5 bases. CDR3 nucleotides: TGCGCCAGCAATGGAGAACTAGCGGGAGGGCCGGACGAGCAGTACTTC. It translates to CASNGELAGGPDEQYF.

The chain employs TRBV7-9 and TRBJ1-1, with D possibly being TRBD1 (6 bases). Germline CDR1 reads SEHNR; CDR2 reads FQNEAQ (reference sequence). The CDR3 is 15 residues long. V was shortened by 1 base and J by 1 base, with 10 bases between the two germline ends. The CDR3 sequence: CASSLVGRGNTEAFF. In nucleotides, the CDR3 is TGTGCCAGCAGCTTAGTAGGCAGGGGGAACACTGAAGCTTTCTTT.

This sequence joins TRBV4-3 and TRBJ2-1; 7 bases match TRBD2. The CDR3 spans 16 residues. Germline assignment: CDR1 LGHNA and CDR2 YSLEER. The ends lost 0 bases at V and 3 bases at J; junction bases unmatched: 5. CDR3 in DNA: TGCGCCAGCAGCCAAGATGCTGGGGGGGGCTACAATGAGCAGTTCTTC. This codes for CASSQDAGGGYNEQFF.

This chain connects TRBV15 to TRBJ1-4; D is unresolved. CDR3 length: 14 residues. Germline V CDR1 and CDR2: LNHNV, YYDKDF (reference sequence). V lost 1 base, J lost 0 bases, and 3 bases lay in between. In DNA form, the CDR3 reads TGTGCCACCAGCAGAGTTTCAACTAATGAAAAACTGTTTTTT. Protein: CATSRVSTNEKLFF.

The chain combines TRBV28 with TRBJ1-1; D ambiguous. The CDR3 loop spans 12 amino acids. With 4 bases removed from V and 1 base from J, the gap between germline ends came to 4 bases. Germline V gene data show CDR1 as MDHEN and CDR2 as SYDVKM. CDR3 nucleotide sequence: TGTGCCAGCAGTTGGGCGAACACTGAAGCTTTCTTT. As protein: CASSWANTEAFF.

The rearrangement joins TRBV2 to TRBJ1-5; D gene uncertain. This CDR3 has 17 amino acids. Trimming took 1 base from V and 0 from J, leaving 13 bases between them. Germline V gene sequence: CDR1 SNHLY, CDR2 FYNNEI. DNA of the CDR3: TGTGCCAGCAGTGAAGGGGCCCGCTTCTATAGCAATCAGCCCCAGCATTTT. It specifies CASSEGARFYSNQPQHF.

This clone was recorded only once. The chain has TRBV4-1 and TRBJ1-5, with TRBD1 matching over 8 bases. Trimming removed 3 bases from V and 5 bases from J; junction bases left unmatched: 9. Germline CDR1 is MGHRA and CDR2 is YSYEKL. The CDR3 sequence is 16 residues long. The CDR3 spells CASSHGAGGAYQPQHF. In DNA, the CDR3 is TGCGCCAGCAGCCATGGGGCAGGGGGCGCTTATCAGCCCCAGCATTTT.

This chain links TRBV6-5 with TRBJ1-2; D gene uncertain. The length of the CDR3 is 14 residues. V was trimmed by 4 bases and J by 4 bases, leaving 13 bases between them. Germline CDR1 reads MNHEY; CDR2 reads SVGAGI. CDR3 nucleotide sequence: TGTGCCAGCAGTTTCGGGCCTGAGGTCTATGGCTACACCTTC. Translation gives CASSFGPEVYGYTF.

This chain connects TRBV13 to TRBJ2-2; 10 nucleotides align to TRBD2. V lost 5 bases, J lost 6 bases, and 9 bases stayed unmatched. The CDR3 length is 16 residues. Germline loops: CDR1 PRHDT, CDR2 FYEKMQ (reference sequence). The CDR3: CASSLRTSGRPGELFF. The CDR3 nucleotides are TGTGCCAGCAGCCTCCGGACTAGCGGTCGTCCCGGGGAGCTGTTTTTT.